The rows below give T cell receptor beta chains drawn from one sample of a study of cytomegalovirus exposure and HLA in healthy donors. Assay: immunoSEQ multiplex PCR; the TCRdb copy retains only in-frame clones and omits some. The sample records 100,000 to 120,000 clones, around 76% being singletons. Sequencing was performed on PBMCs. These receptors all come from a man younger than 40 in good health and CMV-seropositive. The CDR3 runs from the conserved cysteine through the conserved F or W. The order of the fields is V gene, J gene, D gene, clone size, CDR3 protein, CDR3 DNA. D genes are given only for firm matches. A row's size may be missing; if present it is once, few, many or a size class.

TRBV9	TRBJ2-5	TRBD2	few	CASSASPGLGETQYF	TGTGCCAGCAGCGCCTCCCCCGGACTAGGGGAGACCCAGTACTTC
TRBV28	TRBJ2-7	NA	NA	CASSPGGAITYEQYF	TGTGCCAGCAGCCCTGGGGGGGCCATCACCTACGAGCAGTACTTC
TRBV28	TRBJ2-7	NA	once	CASSLVPGQSNYEQYF	TGTGCCAGCAGTTTAGTACCCGGACAGTCCAACTACGAGCAGTACTTC
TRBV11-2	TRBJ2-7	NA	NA	CASSFPTPTYEQYF	TGTGCCAGCAGCTTTCCCACACCGACCTACGAGCAGTACTTC
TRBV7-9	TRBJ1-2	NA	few	CASSLFGGSNGYTF	TGTGCCAGCAGCTTATTCGGGGGATCTAATGGCTACACCTTC
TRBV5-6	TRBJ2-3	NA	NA	CASSPSIGVTDTQYF	TGTGCCAGCAGCCCAAGCATCGGGGTTACAGATACGCAGTATTTT
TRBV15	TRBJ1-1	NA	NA	CATSRVGVANTEAFF	TGTGCCACCAGCAGAGTGGGAGTAGCCAACACTGAAGCTTTCTTT
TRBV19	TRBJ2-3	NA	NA	CASSIGRRSSTDTQYF	TGTGCCAGTAGTATAGGAAGGCGGAGTAGCACAGATACGCAGTATTTT
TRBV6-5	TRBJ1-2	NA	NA	CASTGGLNYGYTF	TGTGCCAGCACCGGGGGGCTGAACTATGGCTACACCTTC
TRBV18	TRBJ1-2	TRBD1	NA	CASSPGTGMYGYTF	TGTGCCAGCTCACCGGGGACAGGGATGTATGGCTACACCTTC
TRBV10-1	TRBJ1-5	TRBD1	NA	CASRRGQGASQPQHF	TGCGCCAGCAGACGAGGACAGGGGGCATCTCAGCCCCAGCATTTT
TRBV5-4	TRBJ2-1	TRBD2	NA	CASSLGLAVNEQFF	TGTGCCAGCAGCTTGGGACTAGCGGTTAATGAGCAGTTCTTC
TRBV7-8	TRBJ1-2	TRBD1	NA	CASSPPFWDRELKNYGYTF	TGTGCCAGCAGCCCGCCCTTTTGGGACAGGGAACTAAAGAACTATGGCTACACCTTC
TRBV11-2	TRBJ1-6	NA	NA	CASSFSQGNSPLHF	TGTGCCAGCAGCTTCTCACAGGGAAATTCACCCCTCCACTTT
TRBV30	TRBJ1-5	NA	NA	CAWTKTGSNQPQHF	TGTGCCTGGACGAAGACAGGTAGCAATCAGCCCCAGCATTTT
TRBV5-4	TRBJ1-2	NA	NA	CASSLGSLANYGYTF	TGTGCCAGCAGCTTGGGGTCCTTAGCTAACTATGGCTACACCTTC
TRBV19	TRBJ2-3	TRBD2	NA	CASRGPPGLAGGSLRQATDTQYF	TGTGCCAGTAGGGGGCCCCCGGGACTAGCGGGGGGGAGCCTCAGACAGGCCACAGATACGCAGTATTTT
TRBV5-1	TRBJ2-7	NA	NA	CASSLIWGGTETYEQYF	TGCGCCAGCAGCTTGATTTGGGGCGGGACGGAGACCTACGAGCAGTACTTC
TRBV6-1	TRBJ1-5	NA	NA	CASSERGGATYNQPQHF	TGTGCCAGCAGTGAACGAGGGGGGGCAACGTACAATCAGCCCCAGCATTTT
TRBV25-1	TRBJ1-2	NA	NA	CASSEYPGNGYTF	TGTGCCAGCAGTGAATATCCAGGGAATGGCTACACCTTC
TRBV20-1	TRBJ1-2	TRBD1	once	CSARDRPGYTF	TGCAGTGCTAGGGACAGGCCGGGCTACACCTTC
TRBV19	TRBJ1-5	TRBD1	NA	CASSPGQGLANQPQHF	TGTGCCAGTAGTCCCGGACAGGGGCTCGCCAATCAGCCCCAGCATTTT
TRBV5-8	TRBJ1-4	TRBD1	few	CASSPGTDPYNEKLFF	TGTGCCAGCAGCCCCGGGACAGACCCTTATAATGAAAAACTGTTTTTT
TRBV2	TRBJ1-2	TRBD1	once	CAIIQGNYGYTF	TGTGCCATCATACAGGGGAACTATGGCTACACCTTC
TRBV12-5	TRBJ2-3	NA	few	CASAWGETRAVVATQYF	TGTGCTAGTGCCTGGGGGGAAACCCGTGCGGTAGTGGCTACGCAGTATTTT
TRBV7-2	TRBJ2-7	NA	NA	CASSLASHPTLATSSYEQYF	TGTGCCAGCAGCTTAGCCTCACATCCCACGCTAGCGACTAGCTCCTACGAGCAGTACTTC